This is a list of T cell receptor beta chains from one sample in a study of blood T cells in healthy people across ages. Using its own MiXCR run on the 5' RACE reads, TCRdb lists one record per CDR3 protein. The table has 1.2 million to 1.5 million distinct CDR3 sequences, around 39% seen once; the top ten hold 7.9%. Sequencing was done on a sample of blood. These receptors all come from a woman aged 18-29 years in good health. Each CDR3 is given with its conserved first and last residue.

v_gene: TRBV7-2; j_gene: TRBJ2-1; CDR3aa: CASSQVHWDLSNEQFF
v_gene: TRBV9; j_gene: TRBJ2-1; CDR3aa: CASSVGQTGQNEQFF
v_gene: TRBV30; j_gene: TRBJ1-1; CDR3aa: CAWSRGQGTAEAFF
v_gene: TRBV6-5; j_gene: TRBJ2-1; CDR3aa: CASSIGGNEQFF
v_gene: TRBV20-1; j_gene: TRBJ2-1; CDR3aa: CSAQTSGSLNEQFF
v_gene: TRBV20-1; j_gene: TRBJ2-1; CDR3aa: CSRTTAGGSGQFF
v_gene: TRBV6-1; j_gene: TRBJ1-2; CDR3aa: CASSAGPSYGYTF
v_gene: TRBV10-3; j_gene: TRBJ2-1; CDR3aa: CAISSSGGALDNREQFF
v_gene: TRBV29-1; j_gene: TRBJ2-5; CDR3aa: CSVVTSGKETQYF
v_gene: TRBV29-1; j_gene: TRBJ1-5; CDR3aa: CSVEEAVGQPQHF
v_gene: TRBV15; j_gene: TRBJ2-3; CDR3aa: CATSAGGSSTDTQYF
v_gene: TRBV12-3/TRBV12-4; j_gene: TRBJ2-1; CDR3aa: CASSLGGLAGHEQFF
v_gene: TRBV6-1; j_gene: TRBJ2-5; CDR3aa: CASSRSLDELYF
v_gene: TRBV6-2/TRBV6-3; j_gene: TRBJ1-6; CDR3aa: CASSQTAAWGSPLHF